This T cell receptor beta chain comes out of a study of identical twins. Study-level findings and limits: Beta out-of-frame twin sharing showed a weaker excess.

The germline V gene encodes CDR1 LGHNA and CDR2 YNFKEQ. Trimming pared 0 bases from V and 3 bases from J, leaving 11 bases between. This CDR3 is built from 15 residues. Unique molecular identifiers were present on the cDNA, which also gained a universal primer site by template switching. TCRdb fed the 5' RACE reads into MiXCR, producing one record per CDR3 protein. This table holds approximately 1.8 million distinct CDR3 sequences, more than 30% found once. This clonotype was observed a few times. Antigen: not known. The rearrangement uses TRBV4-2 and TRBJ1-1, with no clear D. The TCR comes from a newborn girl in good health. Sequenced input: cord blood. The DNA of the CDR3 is TGTGCCAGCAGCCAAGATCTGGGTTTGGACACTGAAGCTTTCTTT. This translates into CASSQDLGLDTEAFF.